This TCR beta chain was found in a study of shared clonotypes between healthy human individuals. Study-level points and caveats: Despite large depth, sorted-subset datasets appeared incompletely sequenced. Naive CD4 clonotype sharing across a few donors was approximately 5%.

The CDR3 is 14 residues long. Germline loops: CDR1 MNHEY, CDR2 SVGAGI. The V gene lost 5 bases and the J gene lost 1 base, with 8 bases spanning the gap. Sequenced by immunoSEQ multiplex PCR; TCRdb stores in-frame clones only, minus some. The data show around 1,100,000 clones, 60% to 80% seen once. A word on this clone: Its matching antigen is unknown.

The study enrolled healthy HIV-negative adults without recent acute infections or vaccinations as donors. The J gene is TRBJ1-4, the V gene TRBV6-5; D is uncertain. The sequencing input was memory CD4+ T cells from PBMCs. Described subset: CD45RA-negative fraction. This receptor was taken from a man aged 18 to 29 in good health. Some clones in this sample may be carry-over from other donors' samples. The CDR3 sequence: CASSLHRTNEKLFF. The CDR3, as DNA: TGTGCCAGCAGTCTCCATCGAACTAATGAAAAACTGTTTTTT.